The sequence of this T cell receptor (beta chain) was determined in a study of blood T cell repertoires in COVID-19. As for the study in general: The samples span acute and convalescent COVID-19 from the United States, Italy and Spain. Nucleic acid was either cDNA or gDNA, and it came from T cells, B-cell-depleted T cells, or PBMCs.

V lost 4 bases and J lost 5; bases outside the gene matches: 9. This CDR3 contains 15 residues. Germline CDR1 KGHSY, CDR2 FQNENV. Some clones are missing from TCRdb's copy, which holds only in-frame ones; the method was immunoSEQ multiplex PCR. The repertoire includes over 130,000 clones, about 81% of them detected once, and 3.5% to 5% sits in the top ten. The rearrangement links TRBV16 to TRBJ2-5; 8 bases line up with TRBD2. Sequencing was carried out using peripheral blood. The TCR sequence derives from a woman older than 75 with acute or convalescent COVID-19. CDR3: CASSRTSGEGETQYF. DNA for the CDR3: TGTGCCAGCAGCCGAACTAGCGGAGAGGGGGAGACCCAGTACTTC.